This T cell receptor (beta chain) was observed in a study of blood T cell repertoires in COVID-19. Trimming took off 0 bases at V and 5 bases at J, with 7 bases between the two ends. CDR1 is LGHNA, CDR2 YSLEER, per germline. The CDR3 contains 14 residues. The data were produced by immunoSEQ multiplex PCR, yet TCRdb's version contains in-frame clones alone and is incomplete. The sample shows about 88,000 clones, 70% to 90% of them seen only once. Sequenced: peripheral blood. The chain links TRBV4-3 to TRBJ2-2, with D perhaps matching TRBD1 (6 bases). The TCR sequence derives from an elderly woman with acute or convalescent COVID-19. The CDR3 DNA sequence: TGCGCCAGCAGCCAAGATCAGGGGACCGGGGAGCTGTTTTTT. Amino acid sequence: CASSQDQGTGELFF.